Sequencing of this TCR beta chain was carried out in a study of a mutant IDH1 vaccine in newly diagnosed glioma. The overall study: The sex distribution of treated patients was about 62% male and around 40% female, with a mean age of roughly 40 years. Patients arrived already treated with radiotherapy, temozolomide, or both, most having had both.

Of note for this clone: Its antigen is unknown.

Time point given: baseline, week 1 (first vaccination visit). Specified treatment: pre-vaccination baseline after standard-of-care therapy. The study enrolled donors with new WHO grade 3 or 4 IDH1-mutant, ATRX-lost astrocytomas. TCRdb keeps only in-frame clones here, not all; method: immunoSEQ multiplex PCR. This table has tens of thousands of clones, roughly four fifths appearing once. From germline, CDR1 is SGDLS and CDR2 YYNGEE. V gave up 0 bases and J gave up 7 bases, with 7 bases separating them. The CDR3 runs 12 residues. Study outcomes and limitations: The occurrence of vaccine-induced immune responses was seen in around 93% of patients.

The sequence came from a man aged 30 to 45 with glioma. V and J are TRBV9 and TRBJ1-1, with TRBD1 as a possible D gene (6 bases). Source: PBMCs, taken from a glioma patient treated with radiotherapy, temozolomide or both. In DNA form, the CDR3 reads TGTGCCAGCAGCGTAGTAGGGGGTGAAGCTTTCTTT. It encodes CASSVVGGEAFF.